This T cell receptor beta chain emerged from a study of spatial heterogeneity in lung cancer. As for the study in general: At disease recurrence, some blood samples were drawn, with first recurrence at a median of approximately 360 days. Every unique TCR and UMI combination, on average, appeared more than ten times in raw reads.

TCR cDNA molecules each carried a unique molecular identifier. TCRdb independently ran MiXCR on the 5' RACE reads; one entry per CDR3 protein. The table shows roughly 9,700 distinct CDR3 sequences, with roughly 3.9% occurring only once. Time point: blood taken at disease recurrence. Frozen PBMC, nontumor lung or tumor provided whole RNA, which was sequenced unsorted. Overall study results and limits: Blood showed ubiquitous tumor TCRs more often at resection than at routine follow-up.

This clonotype has a count of ten or more. The target antigen is unknown. This beta chain is an off-target read within a library intended for alpha chains, so its frequency means little. The source was PBMCs, collected at recurrence. This TCR derives from a female donor with early-stage non-small cell lung cancer.

As DNA, the CDR3 is TGTGCCAGCTCACCGAAGATGCAAGAGACCCAGTACTTC. Translation gives CASSPKMQETQYF. The rearrangement uses TRBV18 and TRBJ2-5; D unresolved. V gave up 3 bases and J gave up 2 bases, with 7 bases separating them. This CDR3 is 13 amino acids long. Germline assignment: CDR1 KGHSH and CDR2 LQKENI.